These T cell receptor beta chains were read from a single sample in a study of cytomegalovirus exposure and HLA in healthy donors. Sequenced by immunoSEQ multiplex PCR; TCRdb stores in-frame clones only, minus some. The repertoire holds 120,000 to 150,000 clones, 91% seen once, with about 0.65% in the top ten. The material sequenced was PBMCs. The receptors originated from a man between 18 and 35 years old in good health and CMV-seronegative. Each CDR3 is given with its conserved first and last residue. D genes are given only for firm matches. Clone size appears in some rows only: once, few, many, or a class for an expanded clone.

j_call	v_call	clone_size	d_call	cdr3_nt	cdr3_aa
TRBJ2-7	TRBV7-9	.	TRBD1	TGTGCCAGCAGCCCCCGACAGGGACCCTACGAGCAGTACTTC	CASSPRQGPYEQYF
TRBJ2-3	TRBV18	.	TRBD2	TGTGCCAGCTCACCGCTAGCGGGGGGTGCCCTAAGCTTTGATACGCAGTATTTT	CASSPLAGGALSFDTQYF
TRBJ2-3	TRBV4-1	.	.	TGCGCCAGCAGCCAAGGTATGACAGAGTATACGCAGTATTTT	CASSQGMTEYTQYF
TRBJ2-7	TRBV4-2	few	.	TGTGCCAGCAGCCCAAGGTGGTCGAGGCAGTCCCTCTACGAGCAGTACTTC	CASSPRWSRQSLYEQYF
TRBJ2-7	TRBV7-7	.	TRBD1	TGTGCCAGCAGCCCGGGACAGGGAAGGGAGCAGTACTTC	CASSPGQGREQYF
TRBJ1-5	TRBV9	.	TRBD1	TGTGCCAGCAGCGTAGCCCCAGGGGGTTCCCAGCATTTT	CASSVAPGGSQHF
TRBJ1-1	TRBV10-1	.	.	TGCGCCAGCAGTCCCGGGAGGGGAGTGGACACTGAAGCTTTCTTT	CASSPGRGVDTEAFF
TRBJ1-4	TRBV27	.	TRBD1	TGTGCCAGCAGTGGGACAGCAACTAATGAAAAACTGTTTTTT	CASSGTATNEKLFF
TRBJ1-2	TRBV5-4	once	TRBD1	TGTGCCAGCAGCCGACGGGACAGGGGGAGGGGGTATGGCTACACCTTC	CASSRRDRGRGYGYTF
TRBJ2-2	TRBV9	.	TRBD2	TGTGCCAGCAGCGAGCTAGCGGAGGTTGCCGGGGAGCTGTTTTTT	CASSELAEVAGELFF
TRBJ2-2	TRBV6-5	.	TRBD2	TGTGCCAGCATGAGCGGGACGGCGAACACCGGGGAGCTGTTTTTT	CASMSGTANTGELFF
TRBJ1-1	TRBV19	.	.	TGTGCCAGTAGTATAGGCGGGGTTGGGAACACTGAAGCTTTCTTT	CASSIGGVGNTEAFF